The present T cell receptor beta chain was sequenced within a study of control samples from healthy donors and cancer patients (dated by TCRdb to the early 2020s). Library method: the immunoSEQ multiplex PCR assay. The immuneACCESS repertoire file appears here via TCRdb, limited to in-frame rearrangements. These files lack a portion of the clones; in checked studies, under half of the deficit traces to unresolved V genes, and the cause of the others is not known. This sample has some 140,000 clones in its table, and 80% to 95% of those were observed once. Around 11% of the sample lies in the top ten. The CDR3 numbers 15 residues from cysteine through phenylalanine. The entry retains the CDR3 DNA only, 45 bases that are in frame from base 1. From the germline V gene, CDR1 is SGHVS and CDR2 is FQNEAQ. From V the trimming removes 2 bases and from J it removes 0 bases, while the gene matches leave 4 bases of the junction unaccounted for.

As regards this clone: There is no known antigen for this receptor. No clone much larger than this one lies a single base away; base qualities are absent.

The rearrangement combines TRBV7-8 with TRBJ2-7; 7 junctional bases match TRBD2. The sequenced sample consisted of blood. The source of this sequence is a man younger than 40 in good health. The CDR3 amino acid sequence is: CASSLLAASSYEQYF. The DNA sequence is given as TGTGCCAGCAGCTTACTAGCGGCCTCCTCCTACGAGCAGTACTTC.